This TCR beta chain was observed in a study of blood T cell repertoires in COVID-19 (dated by TCRdb to 2018 to 2020). About the study as a whole: Samples from collaborators originated in the United States, Italy and Spain and spanned both the acute and convalescent phases of COVID-19. The dataset comprised deeply sampled blood TCRbeta repertoires from subjects exposed to, actively infected with, or recovered from COVID-19. Samples were obtained from the ongoing ImmuneRACE study (first 160 participants) and from 950 to 1,500 subjects provided by 6 global collaborators. A de-identified subject ID, COVID-19 status, age in years and sex were almost always included in the sample metadata. HLA class I and class II types, where available, came from metadata supplied by the sample provider rather than from assay-based typing. The prospective study material was composed of cDNA or gDNA derived from T cells, B-cell-depleted T cells, or PBMCs. The repertoires were released in a freely available public database intended as a resource for research on the immune response to SARS-CoV-2.

Points the paper makes about the study in general: How much clinical and demographic metadata was included differed by source and by participant, and the metadata was provided uncurated.

Whole blood was collected in K2EDTA tubes by collaborating institutions according to the institutions' own protocols. Collaborator samples were shipped for TCRbeta analysis as frozen whole blood, isolated PBMCs, or DNA extracted from either sample type. The CDR3 runs 18 residues from the cysteine to the phenylalanine. Only the CDR3 DNA is retained, 54 bases long and in frame from the first base. V was cut back by 0 bases and J by 0 bases, leaving a gap of 15 bases between them. The germline V gene sets CDR1 to LGHNA and CDR2 to YSLEER. TCRbeta CDR3 regions were amplified from genomic DNA by means of the immunoSEQ Assay, a bias-controlled multiplex PCR. Per the authors' processing: The number of nucleated cells in each sample was estimated by amplification of reference gene primers within the assay. Sequence reads were collapsed and filtered to measure the absolute abundance of every unique TCRbeta CDR3 rearrangement. For each sample, productive Simpson clonality was calculated by taking the square root of Simpson's diversity index across productive rearrangements. This is the immuneACCESS table as TCRdb keeps it, with only in-frame sequences that have V and J called. A part of the clones is gone; compared with another copy, unresolved V genes explain less than half, and the rest is unexplained. V and J calls and clone size are those listed in that table; D and trimming were worked out from the DNA. The sample table lists 180,000 or so clones, 80% to 90% of them with a count of one. About 1.4% of the sample is in the top ten clones.

Turning to this clone: Its antigen target is currently unknown. No much larger clone exists at a distance of one base, and base qualities are not known.

The V and J segments used are TRBV4-3 and TRBJ1-5; no D gene is confidently identified. Sequencing input: peripheral blood. The sequence was collected from a woman in her forties or fifties with acute or convalescent COVID-19. The nucleotide sequence is given as TGCGCCAGCAGCCAAGATTATGCCGGTCTCATTAGCAATCAGCCCCAGCATTTT. It encodes CASSQDYAGLISNQPQHF.